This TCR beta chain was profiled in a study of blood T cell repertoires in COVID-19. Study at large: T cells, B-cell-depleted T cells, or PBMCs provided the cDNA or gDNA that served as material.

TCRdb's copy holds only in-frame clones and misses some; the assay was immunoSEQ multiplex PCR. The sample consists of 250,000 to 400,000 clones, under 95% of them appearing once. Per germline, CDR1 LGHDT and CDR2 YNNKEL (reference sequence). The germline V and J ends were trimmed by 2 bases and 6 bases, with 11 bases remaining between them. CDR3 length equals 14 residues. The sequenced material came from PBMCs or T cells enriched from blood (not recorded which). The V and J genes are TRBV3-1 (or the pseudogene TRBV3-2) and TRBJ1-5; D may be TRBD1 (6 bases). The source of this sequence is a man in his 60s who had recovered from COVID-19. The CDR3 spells CASSQTGMSQPQHF. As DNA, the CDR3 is TGTGCCAGCAGCCAAACAGGGATGTCTCAGCCCCAGCATTTT.